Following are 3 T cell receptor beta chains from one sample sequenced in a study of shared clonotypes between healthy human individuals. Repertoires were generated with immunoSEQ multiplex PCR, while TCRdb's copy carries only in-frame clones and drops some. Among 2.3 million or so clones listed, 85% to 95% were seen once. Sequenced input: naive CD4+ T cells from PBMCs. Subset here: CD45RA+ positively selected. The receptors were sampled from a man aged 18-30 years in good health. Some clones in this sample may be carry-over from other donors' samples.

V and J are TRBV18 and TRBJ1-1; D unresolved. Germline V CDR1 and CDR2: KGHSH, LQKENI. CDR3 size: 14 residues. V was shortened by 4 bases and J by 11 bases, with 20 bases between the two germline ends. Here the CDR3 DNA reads TGTGCCAGCTCACATAGACAAGAGGAATTTGGGGCTTTCTTT. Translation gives CASSHRQEEFGAFF.

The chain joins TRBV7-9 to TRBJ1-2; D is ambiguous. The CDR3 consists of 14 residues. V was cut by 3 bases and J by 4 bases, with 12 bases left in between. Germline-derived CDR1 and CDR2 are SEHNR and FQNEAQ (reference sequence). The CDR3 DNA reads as TGTGCCAGCAGCTTCATTTCATACTTCTATGGCTACACCTTC. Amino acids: CASSFISYFYGYTF.

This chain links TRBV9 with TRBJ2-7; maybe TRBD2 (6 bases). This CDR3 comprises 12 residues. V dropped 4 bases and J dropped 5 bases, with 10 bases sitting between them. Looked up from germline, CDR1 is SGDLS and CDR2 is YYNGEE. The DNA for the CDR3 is TGTGCCAGCAGCTCTTGGAGGGACGAGCAGTACTTC. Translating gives CASSSWRDEQYF.